This T cell receptor (beta chain) came from a study of cytomegalovirus exposure and HLA in healthy donors. Findings and limits, study-wide: The authors considered a cluster of highly shared sequence variants likely to be a sequencing artifact. An apparent linkage of common viral pathogens to several of the most significant clusters emerged in a later analysis. Presence/absence analyses treated sequencing depth as roughly uniform across donors.

About this clone itself: The target antigen is unknown.

Amplification used 60 Vbeta primers and 13 Jbeta primers. Measured with immunoSEQ multiplex PCR; TCRdb has only the in-frame clones, and not every one. The sample lists over 150,000 clones, roughly four fifths seen once, with 2.9% in the top ten. This clonotype was obtained from a male donor in good health and CMV-seronegative. Sequencing was done on a sample of PBMCs.

Written as DNA, the CDR3 is TGCGCCAGCAGCCAAGAAGGGGGGGCAGATACGCAGTATTTT. Translated: CASSQEGGADTQYF. The rearrangement links TRBV4-1 to TRBJ2-3, with D tentatively TRBD2 (7 bases). This CDR3 has 14 amino acids. The germline V and J ends were trimmed by 0 bases and 4 bases, with 8 bases remaining between them. From germline, CDR1 is MGHRA and CDR2 YSYEKL.